The clone carrying this T cell receptor gamma chain is labeled as large. Its antigen is still unknown. With CATT, TCRdb re-called clones from the RT-PCR reads. The table includes 200 to 250 gamma-chain clones, 1.3% detected once. These data are taken from a study of gammadelta T cells in human blood. Study-level results: Polyclonal expansion of innate γδ T cells after birth appeared microbially driven.

The CDR3 runs 13 residues. The V segment lost 0 bases and the J segment 7 bases; nucleotides outside the gene matches: 2. Germline CDR1 is EGSNGY and CDR2 is YDSYNSKV. The sequenced sample consisted of non-Vgamma9Vdelta2 gamma-delta T cells from infant blood. This clonotype originated in a human donor. The rearrangement links TRGV2 to TRGJP1. The CDR3 spells CATWDGLGWFKIF. CDR3 sequence (DNA): TGTGCCACCTGGGACGGGCTTGGTTGGTTCAAGATATTT.